Here is one TCR beta chain with its context. Its antigen is unidentified. Libraries were prepared by immunoSEQ multiplex PCR; TCRdb keeps only in-frame clonotypes and omits some of them. This sample has around 90,000 clones; approximately 83% occur once, and the top ten carry roughly 14%. This sample is part of a study of radiotherapy plus CTLA-4 blockade in lung cancer. Across the study: Among patients, roughly 18% showed objective responses, and 25% to 35% had disease control.

This CDR3 contains 14 residues. Germline V lookup: CDR1 SGHRS, CDR2 YFSETQ. Trimming removed 0 bases from V and 10 bases from J, with 11 bases in between. Study-wide results and limits: In blood, TCR clones derived from the tumor expanded after radiotherapy plus ipilimumab.

Those with chemo-refractory metastatic non-small-cell lung cancer were treated with focal radiation combined with CTLA-4 blockade using ipilimumab. The genes are TRBV5-1 and TRBJ1-6, with no clear D. This receptor was obtained from a human donor with non-small cell lung cancer that progressed on radiotherapy plus ipilimumab. Sequences were derived from peripheral blood, sampled from a patient treated with radiotherapy plus ipilimumab. This CDR3 is CASSLEVVGSPLHF. CDR3 DNA: TGCGCCAGCAGCTTGGAGGTGGTGGGGTCACCCCTCCACTTT.